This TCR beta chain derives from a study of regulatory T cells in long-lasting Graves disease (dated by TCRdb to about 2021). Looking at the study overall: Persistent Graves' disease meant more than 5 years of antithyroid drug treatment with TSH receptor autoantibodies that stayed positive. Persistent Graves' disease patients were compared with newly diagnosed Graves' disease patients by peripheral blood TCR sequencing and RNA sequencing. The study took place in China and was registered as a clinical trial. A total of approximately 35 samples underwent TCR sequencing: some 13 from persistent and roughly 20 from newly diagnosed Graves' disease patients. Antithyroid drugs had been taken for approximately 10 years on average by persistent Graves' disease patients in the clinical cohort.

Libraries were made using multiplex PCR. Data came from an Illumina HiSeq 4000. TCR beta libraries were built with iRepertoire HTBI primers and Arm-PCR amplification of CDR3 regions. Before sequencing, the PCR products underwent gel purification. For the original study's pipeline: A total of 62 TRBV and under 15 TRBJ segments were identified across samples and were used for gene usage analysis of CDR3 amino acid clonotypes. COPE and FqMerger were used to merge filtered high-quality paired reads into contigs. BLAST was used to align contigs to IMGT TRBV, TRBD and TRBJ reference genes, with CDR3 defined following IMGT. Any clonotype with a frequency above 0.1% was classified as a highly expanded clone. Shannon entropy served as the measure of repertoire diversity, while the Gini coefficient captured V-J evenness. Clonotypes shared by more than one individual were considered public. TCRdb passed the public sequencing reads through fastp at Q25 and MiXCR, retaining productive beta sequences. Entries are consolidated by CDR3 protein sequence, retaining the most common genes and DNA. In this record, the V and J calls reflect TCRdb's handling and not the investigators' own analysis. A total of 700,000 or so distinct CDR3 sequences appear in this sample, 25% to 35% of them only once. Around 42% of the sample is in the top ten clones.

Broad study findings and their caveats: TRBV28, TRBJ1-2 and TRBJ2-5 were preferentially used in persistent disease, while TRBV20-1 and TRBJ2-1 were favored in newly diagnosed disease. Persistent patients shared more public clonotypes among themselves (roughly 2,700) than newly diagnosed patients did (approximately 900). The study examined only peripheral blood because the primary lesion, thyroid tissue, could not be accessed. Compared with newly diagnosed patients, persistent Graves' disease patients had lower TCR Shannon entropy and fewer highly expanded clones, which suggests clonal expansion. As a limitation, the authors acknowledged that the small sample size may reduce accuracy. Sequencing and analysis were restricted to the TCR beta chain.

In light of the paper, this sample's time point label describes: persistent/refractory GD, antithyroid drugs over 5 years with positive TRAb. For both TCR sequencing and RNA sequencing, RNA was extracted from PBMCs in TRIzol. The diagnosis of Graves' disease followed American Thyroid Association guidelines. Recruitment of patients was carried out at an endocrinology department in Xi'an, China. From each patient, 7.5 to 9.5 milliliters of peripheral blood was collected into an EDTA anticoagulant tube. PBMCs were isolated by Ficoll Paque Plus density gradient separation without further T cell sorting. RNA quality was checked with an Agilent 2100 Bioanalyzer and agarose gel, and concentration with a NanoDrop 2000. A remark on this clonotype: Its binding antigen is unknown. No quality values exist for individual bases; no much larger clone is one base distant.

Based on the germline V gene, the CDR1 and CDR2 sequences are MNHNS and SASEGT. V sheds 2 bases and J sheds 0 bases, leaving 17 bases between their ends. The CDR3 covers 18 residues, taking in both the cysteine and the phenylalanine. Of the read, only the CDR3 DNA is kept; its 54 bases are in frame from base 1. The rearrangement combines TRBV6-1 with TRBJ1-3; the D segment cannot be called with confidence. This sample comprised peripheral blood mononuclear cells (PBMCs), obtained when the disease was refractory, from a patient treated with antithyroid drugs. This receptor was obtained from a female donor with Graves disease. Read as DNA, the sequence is TGTGCCAGCAGTGAATATTTTAGGAGGACTGACTCTGGAAACACCATATATTTT. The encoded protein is CASSEYFRRTDSGNTIYF.